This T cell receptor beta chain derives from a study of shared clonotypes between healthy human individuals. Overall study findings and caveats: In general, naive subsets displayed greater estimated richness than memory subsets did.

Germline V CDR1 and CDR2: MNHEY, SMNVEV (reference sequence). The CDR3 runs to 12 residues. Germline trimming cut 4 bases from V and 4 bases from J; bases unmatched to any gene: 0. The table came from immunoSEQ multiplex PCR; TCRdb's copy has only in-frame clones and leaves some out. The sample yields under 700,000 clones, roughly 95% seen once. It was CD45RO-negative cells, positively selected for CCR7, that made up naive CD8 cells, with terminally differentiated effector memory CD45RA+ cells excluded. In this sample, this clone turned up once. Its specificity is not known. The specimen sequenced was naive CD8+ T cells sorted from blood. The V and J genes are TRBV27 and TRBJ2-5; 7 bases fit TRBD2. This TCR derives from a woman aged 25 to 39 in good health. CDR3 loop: CASSWGGETQYF. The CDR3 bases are TGTGCCAGCAGTTGGGGGGGAGAGACCCAGTACTTC.